This T cell receptor beta chain comes out of a study of T-cell reconstitution after alpha-beta-depleted transplantation in children. Points from the study as a whole: The origin of high day-60 TCRbeta diversity in some patients lay in surviving recipient T cells and thymic progenitors. By one year post-transplant, T-cell counts and diversity largely arose from T cells that were newly produced. Reportedly, only several hundred clones from non-depleted graft cells drove alpha-beta T-cell counts at about two months.

As it was prepared, the TCRbeta library received unique molecular identifiers. Each CDR3 protein gets one entry after TCRdb re-called the PCR reads with MiXCR. The sample shows around 670,000 distinct CDR3 sequences, about 12% of them seen only once. V dropped 3 bases and J dropped 1 base, with 7 bases sitting between them. The CDR3 extends over 13 amino acids. The germline V gene has CDR1 DFQATT and CDR2 SNEGSKA (reference sequence). Ten or more counts support this clonotype. The antigen is undetermined. The sequence came from a girl aged 2 to 9 with congenital amegakaryocytic thrombocytopenia, due to receive a stem cell transplant. Sequencing was performed on PBMCs, taken before TCRalphabeta/CD19-depleted stem cell transplant. The chain couples TRBV20-1 to TRBJ1-5; TRBD1 might be the D (5 bases). CDR3 nucleotides: TGCAGTGCTAGTTACAGGAGCAATCAGCCCCAGCATTTT. Translated, it gives CSASYRSNQPQHF.